This entry concerns a single T cell receptor beta chain. The sample is drawn from a study of Ad26.COV2.S vaccination and SARS-CoV-2 variants. CDR3 length: 14 residues. Trimming stripped 4 bases from V and 1 base from J, with 9 bases between. Germline V gene lookup returns CDR1 MNHEY and CDR2 SVGAGI. Repertoires were generated with immunoSEQ multiplex PCR, while TCRdb's copy carries only in-frame clones and drops some. The sample lists a few hundred thousand clones, around 90% occurring once. Documented treatment: some 19 received Ad26.COV2.S at low or high dose, single or two shots; several received placebo; per-sample allocation not given. The samples date from day 63 after the first vaccine or placebo injection. Built on an Ad26 vector, the vaccine expressed Wuhan-strain SARS-CoV-2 spike.

The chain joins TRBV6-5 to TRBJ2-3; D perhaps matches TRBD1 (6 bases). This TCR was sampled from a person between 18 and 65 years old who received the Ad26.COV2.S COVID-19 vaccine or a placebo. The sequencing here drew on peripheral blood, taken in a trial of Ad26.COV2.S vaccine versus placebo. CDR3 loop: CASSLGHRTDTQYF. CDR3 DNA: TGTGCCAGCAGTTTGGGACACCGCACAGATACGCAGTATTTT.